This section outlines one T cell receptor beta chain sequence together with its context. The data were obtained in a study of cytomegalovirus exposure and HLA in healthy donors. This PCR relied on a set of 60 Vbeta primers and 13 Jbeta primers. Profiling relied on immunoSEQ multiplex PCR, and the TCRdb table lists in-frame clones only, not all of them. The repertoire has roughly 150,000 clones, around three quarters of them found once; the top ten carry 1.5% to 1.8%. This clonotype was sampled from a man in his forties in good health and CMV-seronegative. The sequenced sample consisted of PBMCs.

CDR3 residues: CASSVALKENTIYF. The CDR3 DNA sequence: TGTGCCAGCAGTGTAGCCCTGAAGGAAAACACCATATATTTT. The J gene is TRBJ1-3, the V gene TRBV28, with D unclear. From germline, CDR1 is MDHEN and CDR2 SYDVKM. The CDR3 is made up of 14 amino acids. V lost 5 bases and J lost 6, with 14 bases in between. The entire variable domain, with the rest obtained from reference TRBV28 and TRBJ1-3, is as follows: DVKVTQSSRYLVKRTGEKVFLECVQDMDHENMFWYRQDPGLGLRLIYFSYDVKMKEKGDIPEGYSVSREKKERFSLILESASTNQTSMYLCASSVALKENTIYFGEGSWLTVV.